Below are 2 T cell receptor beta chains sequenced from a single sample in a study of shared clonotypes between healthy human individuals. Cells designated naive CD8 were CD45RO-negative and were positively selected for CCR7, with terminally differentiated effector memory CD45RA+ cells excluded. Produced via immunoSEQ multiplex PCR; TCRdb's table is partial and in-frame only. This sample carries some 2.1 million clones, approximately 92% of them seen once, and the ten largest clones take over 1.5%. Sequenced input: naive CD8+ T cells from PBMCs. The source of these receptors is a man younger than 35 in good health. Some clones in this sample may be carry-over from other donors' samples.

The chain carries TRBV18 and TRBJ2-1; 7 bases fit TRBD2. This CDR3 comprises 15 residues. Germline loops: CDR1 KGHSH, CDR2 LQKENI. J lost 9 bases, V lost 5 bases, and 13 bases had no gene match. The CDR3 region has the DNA TGTGCCAGCTCAGGCGGACCGGGAGGCCTAGTTGAGCAGTTCTTC. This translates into CASSGGPGGLVEQFF.

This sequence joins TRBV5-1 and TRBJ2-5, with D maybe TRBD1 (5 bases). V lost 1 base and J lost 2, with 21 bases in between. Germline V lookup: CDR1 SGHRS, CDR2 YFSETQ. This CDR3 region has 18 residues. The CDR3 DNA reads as TGCGCCAGCAGCTTGAGTACATACATCTGGACATCTCAAGAGACCCAGTACTTC. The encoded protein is CASSLSTYIWTSQETQYF.